These 5 T cell receptor beta chains originate from one sample sequenced in a study of shared clonotypes between healthy human individuals. Clones were sequenced by immunoSEQ multiplex PCR, and TCRdb holds only the in-frame ones, with some missing. The sample lists 2,500,000 or so clones; 90% to 95% were seen once. Sequenced material: naive CD4+ T cells from PBMCs. Specified subset: CD45RA+ positively selected. All receptors derive from a man aged 18 to 30 in good health. Some clones in this sample may be carry-over from other donors' samples.

This chain joins TRBV6-5 and TRBJ2-7; 10 bases agree with TRBD1. The CDR3 is 14 residues long. CDR1 and CDR2 from the germline V gene are MNHEY and SVGAGI. After removal of 4 bases from V and 5 bases from J, the junction contained 5 bases not matched to a gene. The CDR3 sequence: CASSWTGGIDEQYF. CDR3 coding DNA: TGTGCCAGCAGTTGGACAGGGGGAATCGACGAGCAGTACTTC.

The chain recombines TRBV21-1 with TRBJ2-3. TRBV21-1 is designated a pseudogene. The CDR3 extends over 12 amino acids. CDR3 residues: CASSNGADTQYF. The DNA of the CDR3 is TGTGCCAGCAGCAATGGCGCAGATACGCAGTATTTT.

In regard to this clone: Other DNA sequences in the same sample also yield this CDR3. This sequence joins TRBV7-9 and TRBJ2-7, with 7 bases lining up with TRBD1. Unmatched junction bases numbered 2, after V lost 1 base and J lost 2 bases. CDR3 length: 14 amino acids. CDR1 is SEHNR, CDR2 FQNEAQ, per germline (reference sequence). CDR3 DNA: TGTGCCAGCAGCTTAGGGCAGGGGGCCTACGAGCAGTACTTC. This codes for CASSLGQGAYEQYF.

Comment on this clone: Other nucleotide sequences from this sample produce the same CDR3. This sequence joins TRBV5-1 and TRBJ1-4, with D unclear. CDR1 is SGHRS, CDR2 YFSETQ, per germline. The CDR3 is 14 residues long. V was trimmed by 0 bases and J by 6 bases, leaving 9 bases between them. The CDR3 loop is CASSLDPRDEKLFF. The CDR3 coding sequence is TGCGCCAGCAGCTTGGATCCAAGGGATGAAAAACTGTTTTTT.

The CDR3 spells CASGLAGFTYEQYF. CDR3 nucleotides: TGTGCCAGCGGACTAGCGGGCTTTACCTACGAGCAGTACTTC. The chain employs TRBV6-5 and TRBJ2-7; 11 positions agree with TRBD2. Germline loops: CDR1 MNHEY, CDR2 SVGAGI. The CDR3 spans 14 residues. Unmatched junction bases numbered 5, after V lost 8 bases and J lost 2 bases.